The T cell receptor beta chain described here comes from a study of blood T cell repertoires in COVID-19. Study as a whole: Samples representing acute and convalescent COVID-19 were sourced from the United States, Italy and Spain. Sample material is recorded as cDNA or gDNA derived from T cells, B-cell-depleted T cells, or PBMCs.

Assay: immunoSEQ multiplex PCR; the TCRdb copy retains only in-frame clones and omits some. The table lists fewer than 450,000 clones, approximately 89% of them singletons. Germline V gives CDR1 LNHDA, CDR2 SQIVND (reference sequence). The junction had 7 bases not matched to a gene; V was cut back by 6 bases and J by 7 bases. The CDR3 contains 15 residues. The sample comprised peripheral blood. The chain uses TRBV19 and TRBJ1-4; 11 nucleotides align to TRBD1. The origin of this receptor is a young woman who had recovered from COVID-19. This chain's CDR3 is CASRAGTGGSEKLFF. CDR3 sequence (DNA): TGTGCCAGTAGGGCCGGGACAGGGGGTAGTGAAAAACTGTTTTTT.